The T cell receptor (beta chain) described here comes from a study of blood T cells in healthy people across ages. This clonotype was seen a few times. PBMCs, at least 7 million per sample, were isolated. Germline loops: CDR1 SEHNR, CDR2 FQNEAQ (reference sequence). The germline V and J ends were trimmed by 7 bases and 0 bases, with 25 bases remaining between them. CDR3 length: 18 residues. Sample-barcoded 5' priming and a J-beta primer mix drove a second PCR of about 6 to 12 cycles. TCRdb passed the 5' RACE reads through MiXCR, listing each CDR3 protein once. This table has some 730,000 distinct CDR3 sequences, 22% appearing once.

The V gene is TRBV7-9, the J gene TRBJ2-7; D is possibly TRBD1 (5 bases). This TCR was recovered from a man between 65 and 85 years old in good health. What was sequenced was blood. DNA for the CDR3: TGTGCCAGCACCCTTGCCCCTACAGGATTTGGAAGCTCCTACGAGCAGTACTTC. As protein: CASTLAPTGFGSSYEQYF.